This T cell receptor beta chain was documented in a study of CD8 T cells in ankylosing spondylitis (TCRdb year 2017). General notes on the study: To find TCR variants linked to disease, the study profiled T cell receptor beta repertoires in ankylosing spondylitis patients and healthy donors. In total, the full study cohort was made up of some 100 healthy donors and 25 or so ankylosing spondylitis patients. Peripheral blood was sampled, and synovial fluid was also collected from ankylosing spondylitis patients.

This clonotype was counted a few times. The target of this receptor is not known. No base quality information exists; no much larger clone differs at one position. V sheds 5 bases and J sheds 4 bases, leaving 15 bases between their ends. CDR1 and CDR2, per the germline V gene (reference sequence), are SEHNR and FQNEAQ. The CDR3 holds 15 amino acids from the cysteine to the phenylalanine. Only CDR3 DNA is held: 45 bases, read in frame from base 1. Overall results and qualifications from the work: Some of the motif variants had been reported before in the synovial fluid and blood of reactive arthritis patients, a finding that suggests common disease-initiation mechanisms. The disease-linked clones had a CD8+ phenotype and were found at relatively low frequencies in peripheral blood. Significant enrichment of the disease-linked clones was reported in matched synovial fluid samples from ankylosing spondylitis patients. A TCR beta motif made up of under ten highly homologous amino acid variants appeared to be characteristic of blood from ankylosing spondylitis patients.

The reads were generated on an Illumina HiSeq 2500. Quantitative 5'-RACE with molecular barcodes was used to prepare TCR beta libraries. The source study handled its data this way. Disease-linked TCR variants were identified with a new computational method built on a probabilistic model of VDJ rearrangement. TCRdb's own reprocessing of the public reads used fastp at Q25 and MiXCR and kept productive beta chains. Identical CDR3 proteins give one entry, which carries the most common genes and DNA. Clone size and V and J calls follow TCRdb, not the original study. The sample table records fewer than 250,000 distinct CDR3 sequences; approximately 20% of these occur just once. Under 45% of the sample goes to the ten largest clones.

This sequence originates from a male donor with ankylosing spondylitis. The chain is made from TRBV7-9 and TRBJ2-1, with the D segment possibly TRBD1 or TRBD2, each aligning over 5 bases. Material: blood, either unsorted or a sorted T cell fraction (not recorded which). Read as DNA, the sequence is TGTGCCAGCAGCCACGCCCGGGACGGTTACAATGAGCAGTTCTTC. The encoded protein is CASSHARDGYNEQFF.